This record looks at one TCR beta chain sequence and its context. This clonotype was observed many times. Its antigen is not yet known. No much larger clone is present one base from it, and per-base qualities are unavailable. Healthy controls were blood bank volunteers in Maryland, USA. Sorted-subset TCR libraries were prepared from around 1 million sorted CD4+ or CD8+ T cells. PBMCs were separated from peripheral blood using Ficoll-Hypaque density gradient centrifugation and then cryopreserved in liquid nitrogen. Paired sorted CD4+ and CD8+ subsets came from healthy controls, HAM/TSP patients and MS patients. To synthesize cDNA, template-switch 5'RACE was performed with a primer carrying a 10-nucleotide random unique molecular identifier so that each TCR transcript was tagged. Over 160 million TCR-beta sequences, covering 15-18 subjects, were produced in each sequencing run. The RNeasy kit was used to extract total RNA. The KAPA Real-time Library Amplification kit was used to amplify TCR-beta VDJ regions with primers targeting the TCR constant region and the 5'RACE anchor. A first PCR added sample indexes and Illumina adaptors, and a second PCR then raised library yield. The roughly 650 bp TCR product was size-selected on a 2% E-gel SizeSelection system after Ampure bead purification. Before pooling, libraries had their quality checked on a Bioanalyzer, their concentration measured with Qubit, and their quantity determined with the Kapa Library Quantification kit. An Illumina HiSeq 2500 sequenced the libraries paired-end 2 x 150 bp. To increase sequence diversity, 25-30% phiX was spiked into each library pool. Per the original workflow: Quality-filtered reads were processed with the UMI-based MiGEC pipeline, which removed over 75% of raw TCR sequences during error correction. VDJ genes were aligned to IMGT germline references, and each clonotype was defined by a unique CDR3 amino acid sequence together with V-J genes. Clonal expansion, Shannon diversity and CDR3 relatedness were evaluated with VDJtools (CalcPairwiseDistances, ClusterSamples), while phylogenetic trees were built in CLCbio workbench. Clones with at least 8 unique UMIs were defined as expanded, with this threshold being based on coefficient-of-variation modelling across technical triplicates. The raw public data were reprocessed by TCRdb itself: fastp quality trimming at Q25, MiXCR clonotype calling, in-frame beta chains only. Every entry covers one CDR3 protein and lists the most common genes and DNA from its rows. TCRdb, rather than the study authors, made the V and J calls. Recorded for this sample are approximately 30,000 distinct CDR3 sequences; about 3.8% of them occurred a single time. Of the sample, roughly 23% falls within the top ten clones.

The CDR3 covers 14 residues, taking in both the cysteine and the phenylalanine. Only the CDR3 part of the read is kept: 42 bases, read in frame from the first base. V is pruned by 8 bases and J by 5 bases, leaving 10 bases of the junction without a gene match. Per the germline V gene, MDHEN is the CDR1 and SYDVKM is the CDR2. This sample is part of a study of neurological immune-mediated disorders (dated by TCRdb to about 2019). For context, the study as a whole: Peripheral blood TCR-beta repertoires from patients with HTLV-I-associated myelopathy (HAM/TSP), patients with multiple sclerosis, and healthy controls were compared in the study using UMI-based sequencing. Of the approximately 68 subjects in the cohort, around 14 were HAM/TSP patients, around 34 were multiple sclerosis patients, and 20 were healthy controls. The approximately 110 TCR-beta libraries included longitudinal samples, technical triplicates and paired sorted CD4+ and CD8+ T-cell subsets alongside PBMC samples.

Results the study describes overall, beyond this receptor: The highest TCR clonal expansion was observed in HAM/TSP patients, whereas the lowest was observed in MS patients, even when compared with healthy controls. No identical CDR3 amino acid sequences were found to be shared among expanded clones across subjects, suggesting that TCR-beta repertoires were private in all groups.

The TCR was taken from a woman between 40 and 50 years old in good health. The sequenced material came from CD4+ T cells from blood. In this chain, TRBV28 is recombined with TRBJ2-5; 8 central bases correspond to TRBD1. Here is the DNA: TGTGCCAGCGGGATTAGACAGGGGTGGGAGACCCAGTACTTC. Its amino acids are CASGIRQGWETQYF.